This TCR beta chain stems from a study of cytomegalovirus exposure and HLA in healthy donors. Broader study findings: The investigators catalogued about 170 TCR beta chains as cytomegalovirus-associated. CMV antigen specificity of three CMV-associated chains was confirmed in vitro.

The CDR3 is 14 residues long. With 4 bases removed from V and 3 bases from J, the gap between germline ends came to 9 bases. Germline lookup yields CDR1 SGHTA and CDR2 FQGNSA. It was with 60 Vbeta and 13 Jbeta primers that the PCR ran. As processed by the authors: An analysis performed later counted around 80 million unique TCR beta chains (approximately 10 million of them shared). The table came from immunoSEQ multiplex PCR; TCRdb's copy has only in-frame clones and leaves some out. That table furnishes V, J and clone size, whereas the DNA furnished D and trimming. The sample has a few hundred thousand clones, roughly 85% seen once. As regards this clone: The antigen remains unidentified.

Sequencing was performed on PBMCs. The chain employs TRBV7-2 and TRBJ2-2, with D tentatively TRBD2 (6 bases). The receptor comes from a man in his late teens or twenties in good health and CMV-seronegative. The CDR3: CASSSTSYTGELFF. The CDR3 coding sequence is TGTGCCAGCAGCTCGACTAGTTACACCGGGGAGCTGTTTTTT.